This entry lists 20 T cell receptor beta chains sequenced from one sample in a study of neoadjuvant anti-PD-1 for oral cavity cancer. Measured with immunoSEQ multiplex PCR; TCRdb has only the in-frame clones, and not every one. The profile shows under 85,000 clones, 84% of them singletons. The material was PBMCs, obtained before nivolumab (anti-PD-1) treatment. The receptors were gathered from a person between 40 and 80 years old with oral cavity squamous cell carcinoma.

J is TRBJ1-1 and V is TRBV13; 9 positions match TRBD1. Germline values: CDR1 PRHDT, CDR2 FYEKMQ (reference sequence). Trimming removed 4 bases from V and 2 bases from J; junction bases left unmatched: 5. This CDR3 has 15 residues. The CDR3 DNA follows: TGTGCCAGCAGCTACCGGGGACAGGGCAACACTGAAGCTTTCTTT. Its protein product is CASSYRGQGNTEAFF.

The chain employs TRBV19 and TRBJ2-2; perhaps TRBD1 as D (7 bases). Trimming removed 9 bases at V and 7 bases at J, with 12 bases between. The germline V gene has CDR1 LNHDA and CDR2 SQIVND (reference sequence). CDR3 length equals 12 residues. The CDR3 bases are TGTGCCAGCCACCAGGGGGGCGGGGAGCTGTTTTTT. Translated: CASHQGGGELFF.

The rearrangement links TRBV27 to TRBJ2-7; D ambiguous. V shed 0 bases and J shed 3 bases, with 12 bases lying between them. Germline V gene lookup returns CDR1 MNHEY and CDR2 SMNVEV (reference sequence). The CDR3 extends over 15 amino acids. CDR3 amino acids: CASSLSNPGIYEQYF. CDR3 nucleotides: TGTGCCAGCAGTTTATCGAACCCTGGAATCTACGAGCAGTACTTC.

The J gene is TRBJ1-6, the V gene TRBV6-7; perhaps TRBD1 as D (5 bases). TRBV6-7 falls under the ORF class, with uncertain function. Trimming took off 4 bases at V and 7 bases at J, with 23 bases between the two ends. CDR3 size: 18 residues. The CDR3 DNA reads as TGTGCCAGCAGTTTAGGGAGTCCAGGGTCTTCTTGGAATTCACCCCTCCACTTT. Amino acids: CASSLGSPGSSWNSPLHF.

The chain combines TRBV19 with TRBJ2-1, with D hard to call. V shed 8 bases and J shed 0 bases, with 11 bases lying between them. Looked up from germline, CDR1 is LNHDA and CDR2 is SQIVND (reference sequence). The CDR3 extends over 14 amino acids. The CDR3 here is CASGSDRSYNEQFF. Written as DNA, the CDR3 is TGTGCCAGTGGCTCAGACCGCTCCTACAATGAGCAGTTCTTC.

The rearrangement uses TRBV6-1 and TRBJ2-3; tentative D call: TRBD2 (5 bases). Per germline, CDR1 MNHNS and CDR2 SASEGT. The length of the CDR3 is 11 residues. Trimming removed 6 bases at V and 9 bases at J, with 10 bases between. The CDR3 reads CASRDGRTQYF. The CDR3 DNA sequence: TGTGCCAGCAGAGATGGGAGAACGCAGTATTTT.

DNA of the CDR3: TGTGCCAGTAGTGAGGACGGGGGGTTGAGACAGCCCCAGCATTTT. Protein: CASSEDGGLRQPQHF. The rearrangement uses TRBV19 and TRBJ1-5; possible D gene TRBD1, 5 bases. Germline V gives CDR1 LNHDA, CDR2 SQIVND (reference sequence). V was trimmed by 5 bases and J by 7 bases, leaving 18 bases between them. The CDR3 has 15 residues.

V usage is TRBV6-6 and J usage is TRBJ2-5, with TRBD1 matching 7 bases. This CDR3 comprises 16 residues. The germline V gene encodes CDR1 MNHNY and CDR2 SVGAGI (reference sequence). The V gene end was trimmed by 2 bases and the J gene end by 1 base; junction bases not matched to a gene: 7. The CDR3 sequence is CASSYGRGRLQETQYF. CDR3 bases: TGTGCCAGCAGTTACGGTAGGGGGCGCCTCCAAGAGACCCAGTACTTC.

The rearrangement joins TRBV5-1 to TRBJ1-5; TRBD1 agrees at 11 bases. J lost 7 bases, V lost 4 bases, and 7 bases had no gene match. Germline-derived CDR1 and CDR2 are SGHRS and YFSETQ. The CDR3 length is 15 residues. The CDR3 region is CASSPGTGGSQPQHF. CDR3 coding DNA: TGCGCCAGCAGCCCCGGGACAGGGGGGAGCCAGCCCCAGCATTTT.

As regards this clone: The junction does not match germline at one end; this may be a read error. Here the CDR3 DNA reads TGTGCTAGCAGCTTAGGCGGGTCGGACTTAGATACGCAGTATTTT. Residues: CASSLGGSDLDTQYF. The J gene is TRBJ2-3, the V gene TRBV7-7, with D possibly TRBD2 on 5 matching bases. Germline assignment: CDR1 SSHAT and CDR2 FNYEAQ (reference sequence). The CDR3 consists of 15 residues.

In this sample, this clone turned up once. The rearrangement joins TRBV10-3 to TRBJ2-3, with 9 positions matching TRBD1. This CDR3 spans 14 amino acids. V was clipped by 7 bases and J by 2 bases; unmatched bases: 4. Germline V gives CDR1 ENHRY, CDR2 SYGVKD. CDR3 protein: CAINGQGFTDTQYF. Written as DNA, the CDR3 is TGTGCCATCAACGGACAGGGGTTCACAGATACGCAGTATTTT.

V and J are TRBV5-1 and TRBJ2-1, with TRBD2 matching 9 bases. The CDR3 extends over 15 amino acids. With 1 base clipped from V and 4 bases from J, the junction kept 3 bases outside the gene matches. CDR1 is SGHRS, CDR2 YFSETQ, per germline. The CDR3 is CASSLRLAEYNEQFF. The CDR3 DNA reads TGCGCCAGCAGCTTGAGACTAGCGGAATACAATGAGCAGTTCTTC. The variable domain in full, with the rest retrieved from reference TRBV5-1 and TRBJ2-1, is KAGVTQTPRYLIKTRGQQVTLSCSPISGHRSVSWYQQTPGQGLQFLFEYFSETQRNKGNFPGRFSGRQFSNSRSEMNVSTLELGDSALYLCASSLRLAEYNEQFFGPGTRLTVL.

This rearrangement joins TRBV5-1 to TRBJ2-3, with D possibly being TRBD1 or TRBD2 (5 bases each). This CDR3 is 14 amino acids long. V was trimmed by 4 bases and J by 2 bases, leaving 11 bases between them. Germline loops: CDR1 SGHRS, CDR2 YFSETQ. The CDR3 sequence is CASSLGTLTDTQYF. DNA of the CDR3: TGCGCCAGCAGCCTCGGGACCCTCACAGATACGCAGTATTTT. Based on the CDR3 plus reference TRBV5-1 and TRBJ2-3, the full variable domain is KAGVTQTPRYLIKTRGQQVTLSCSPISGHRSVSWYQQTPGQGLQFLFEYFSETQRNKGNFPGRFSGRQFSNSRSEMNVSTLELGDSALYLCASSLGTLTDTQYFGPGTRLTVL.

The J gene is TRBJ2-3, the V gene TRBV5-6; 9 bases match TRBD1. Germline values: CDR1 SGHDT, CDR2 YYEEEE. V shed 3 bases, J shed 4 bases, and the junction held 6 bases outside the gene matches. This CDR3 is 15 amino acids long. This chain's CDR3 is CASSYRDRDPDTQYF. The CDR3 DNA follows: TGTGCCAGCAGCTACCGGGACAGGGATCCAGATACGCAGTATTTT. The full variable domain, completed using reference TRBV5-6 and TRBJ2-3, is DAGVTQSPTHLIKTRGQQVTLRCSPKSGHDTVSWYQQALGQGPQFIFQYYEEEERQRGNFPDRFSGHQFPNYSSELNVNALLLGDSALYLCASSYRDRDPDTQYFGPGTRLTVL.

The V call is TRBV9, the J call TRBJ2-5; a weak D match, TRBD2 (5 bases). Germline CDR1 and CDR2: SGDLS and YYNGEE. The length of the CDR3 is 13 residues. With 3 bases removed from V and 1 base from J, the gap between germline ends came to 7 bases. The CDR3 DNA reads as TGTGCCAGCAGCGCGGGGATCCAAGAGACCCAGTACTTC. Its translation: CASSAGIQETQYF.

This rearrangement joins TRBV5-1 to TRBJ1-2; D not resolved. In germline, CDR1 is SGHRS, CDR2 YFSETQ. V lost 4 bases, J lost 8 bases, and 9 bases lay in between. The CDR3 is 11 amino acids. CDR3: CASSPGYGYTF. The CDR3 DNA reads as TGCGCCAGCAGCCCGGGGTACGGCTACACCTTC.

The chain recombines TRBV27 with TRBJ2-3, with TRBD2 matching over 12 bases. Trimming took 4 bases from V and 3 from J; bases not matched to a gene: 5. The CDR3 sequence is 16 residues long. Germline V gene sequence: CDR1 MNHEY, CDR2 SMNVEV (reference sequence). The CDR3 here is CASSWALAGGTDTQYF. DNA for the CDR3: TGTGCCAGCAGTTGGGCACTAGCGGGAGGAACAGATACGCAGTATTTT.

The chain couples TRBV9 to TRBJ2-2; 9 bases line up with TRBD2. In germline, CDR1 is SGDLS, CDR2 YYNGEE. The length of the CDR3 is 18 residues. The ends lost 2 bases at V and 4 bases at J; junction bases unmatched: 12. The CDR3: CASSVQGLGLAVTGELFF. The CDR3 DNA reads as TGTGCCAGCAGCGTCCAAGGGTTGGGACTAGCTGTCACCGGGGAGCTGTTTTTT.

The J gene is TRBJ2-3, the V gene TRBV11-2; 7 nucleotides agree with TRBD1. The trim removed 5 bases at V and 2 bases at J, leaving 4 bases unmatched. CDR3 length: 14 residues. From germline, CDR1 is SGHAT and CDR2 FQNNGV. CDR3 sequence (DNA): TGTGCCAGCAGCCGAGGACAGGACACAGATACGCAGTATTTT. It specifies CASSRGQDTDTQYF.

J is TRBJ1-2 and V is TRBV5-5; D not resolved. The V gene lost 4 bases and the J gene lost 5 bases, with 15 bases spanning the gap. CDR1 SGHKS and CDR2 YYEKEE come from the germline V gene (reference sequence). CDR3 length: 14 amino acids. The CDR3 nucleotides read TGTGCCAGCAGCCTTACAGAGACCCCATATGGCTACACCTTC. Amino acids: CASSLTETPYGYTF.